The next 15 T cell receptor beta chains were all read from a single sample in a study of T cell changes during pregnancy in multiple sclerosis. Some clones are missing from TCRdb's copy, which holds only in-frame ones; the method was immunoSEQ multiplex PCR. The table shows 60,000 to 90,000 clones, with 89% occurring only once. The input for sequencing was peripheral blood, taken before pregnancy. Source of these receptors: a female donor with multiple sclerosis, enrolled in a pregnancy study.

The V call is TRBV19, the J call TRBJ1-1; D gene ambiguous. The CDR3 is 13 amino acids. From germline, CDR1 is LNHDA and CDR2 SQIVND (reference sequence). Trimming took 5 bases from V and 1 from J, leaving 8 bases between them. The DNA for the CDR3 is TGTGCCAGTAGTTCGCGGCAGAACACTGAAGCTTTCTTT. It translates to CASSSRQNTEAFF. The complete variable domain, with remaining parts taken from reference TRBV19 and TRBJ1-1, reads DGGITQSPKYLFRKEGQNVTLSCEQNLNHDAMYWYRQDPGQGLRLIYYSQIVNDFQKGDIAEGYSVSREKKESFPLTVTSAQKNPTAFYLCASSSRQNTEAFFGQGTRLTVV.

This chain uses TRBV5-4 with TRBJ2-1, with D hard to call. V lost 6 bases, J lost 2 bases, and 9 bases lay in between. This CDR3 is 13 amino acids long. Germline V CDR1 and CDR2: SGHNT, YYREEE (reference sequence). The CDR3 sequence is CASTGQTYNEQFF. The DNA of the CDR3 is TGTGCCAGCACAGGCCAAACCTACAATGAGCAGTTCTTC.

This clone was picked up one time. The CDR3 nucleotides are TGCGCCAGCAGCCCGTGGGGGGGGTCTGGAAACACCATATATTTT. It specifies CASSPWGGSGNTIYF. V and J are TRBV4-3 and TRBJ1-3, with D maybe TRBD1 (5 bases). Trimming pared 4 bases from V and 1 base from J, leaving 11 bases between. Looked up from germline, CDR1 is LGHNA and CDR2 is YSLEER. This CDR3 spans 15 amino acids.

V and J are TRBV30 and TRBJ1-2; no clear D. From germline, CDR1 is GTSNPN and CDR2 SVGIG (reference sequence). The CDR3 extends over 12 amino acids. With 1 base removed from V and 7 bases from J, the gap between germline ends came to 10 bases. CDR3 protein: CAWSDWRGGYTF. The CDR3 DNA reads TGTGCCTGGAGTGACTGGCGCGGTGGCTACACCTTC.

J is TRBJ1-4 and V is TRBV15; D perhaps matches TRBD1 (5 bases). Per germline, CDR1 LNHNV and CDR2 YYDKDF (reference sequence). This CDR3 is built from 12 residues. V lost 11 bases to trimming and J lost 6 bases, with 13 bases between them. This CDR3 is CASQGLHEKLFF. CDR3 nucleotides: TGTGCCTCCCAGGGACTGCATGAAAAACTGTTTTTT.

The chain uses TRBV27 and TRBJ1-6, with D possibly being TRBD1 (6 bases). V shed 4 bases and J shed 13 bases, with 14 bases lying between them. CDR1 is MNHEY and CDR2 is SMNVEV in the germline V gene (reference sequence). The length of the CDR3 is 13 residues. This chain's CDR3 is CASSYGTWSPLHF. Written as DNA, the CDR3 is TGTGCCAGCAGTTATGGGACATGGTCCCCCCTCCACTTT.

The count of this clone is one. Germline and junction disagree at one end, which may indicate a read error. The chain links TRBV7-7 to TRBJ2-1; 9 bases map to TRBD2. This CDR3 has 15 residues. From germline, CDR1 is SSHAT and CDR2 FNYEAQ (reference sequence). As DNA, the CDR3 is TGTGCTAGCAGCTTAGAATACGCGGGAGGGGGTGAGCAGTTCTTC. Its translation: CASSLEYAGGGEQFF. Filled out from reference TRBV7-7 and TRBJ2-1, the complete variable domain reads GAGVSQSPRYKVTKRGQDVTLRCDPISSHATLYWYQQALGQGPEFLTYFNYEAQPDKSGLPSDRFSAERPEGSISTLTIQRTEQRDSAMYRCASSLEYAGGGEQFFGPGTRLTVL.

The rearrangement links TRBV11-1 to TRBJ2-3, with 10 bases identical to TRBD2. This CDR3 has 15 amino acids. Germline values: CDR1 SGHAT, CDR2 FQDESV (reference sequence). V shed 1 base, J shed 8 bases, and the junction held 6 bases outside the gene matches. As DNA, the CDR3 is TGTGCCAGCAGCTTAGGACTAGCGGGCCGGGGTACGCAGTATTTT. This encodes CASSLGLAGRGTQYF.

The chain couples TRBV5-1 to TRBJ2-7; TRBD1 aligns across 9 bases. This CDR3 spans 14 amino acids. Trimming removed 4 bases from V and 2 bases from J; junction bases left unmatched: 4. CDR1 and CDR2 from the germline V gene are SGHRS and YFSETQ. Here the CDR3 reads CASSDHRGPYEQYF. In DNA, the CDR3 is TGCGCCAGCAGCGACCACAGGGGGCCCTACGAGCAGTACTTC.

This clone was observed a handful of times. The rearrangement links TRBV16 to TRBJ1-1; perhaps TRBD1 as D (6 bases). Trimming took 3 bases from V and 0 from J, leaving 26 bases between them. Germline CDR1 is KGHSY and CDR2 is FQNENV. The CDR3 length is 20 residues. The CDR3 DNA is TGTGCCAGCAGCCATTCCATTAGGGCGGGGGGCTCACGGCTGAACACTGAAGCTTTCTTT. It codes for CASSHSIRAGGSRLNTEAFF.

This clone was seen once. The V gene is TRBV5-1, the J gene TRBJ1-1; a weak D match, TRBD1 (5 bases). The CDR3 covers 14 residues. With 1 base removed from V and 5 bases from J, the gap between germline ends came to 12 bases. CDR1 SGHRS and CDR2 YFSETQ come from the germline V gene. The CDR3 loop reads CASSLLDRETEAFF. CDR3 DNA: TGCGCCAGCAGCTTGCTCGACAGAGAAACTGAAGCTTTCTTT.

DNA for the CDR3: TGTGCCAGCAGTTACCCCCTCGGACAGGGTGATGAGCAGTTCTTC. This encodes CASSYPLGQGDEQFF. The genes are TRBV6-6 and TRBJ2-1; TRBD1 matches 8 bases. V trimming: 2 bases; J trimming: 8 bases; junction bases outside the gene matches: 8. This CDR3 spans 15 amino acids. Per the germline V gene, CDR1 is MNHNY and CDR2 is SVGAGI (reference sequence).

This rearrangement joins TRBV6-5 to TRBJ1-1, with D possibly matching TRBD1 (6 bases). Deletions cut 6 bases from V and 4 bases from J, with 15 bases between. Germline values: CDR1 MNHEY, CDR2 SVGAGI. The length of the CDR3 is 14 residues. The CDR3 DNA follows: TGTGCCAGCAGCCTACAGGGTGGGAGCACTGAAGCTTTCTTT. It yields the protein CASSLQGGSTEAFF.

CDR3 in amino acids: CASSLSSGGTYEQYF. CDR3 coding DNA: TGCGCCAGCAGCCTTTCTAGCGGGGGTACGTACGAGCAGTACTTC. The chain links TRBV4-1 to TRBJ2-7, with 10 bases matching TRBD2. The CDR3 has 15 residues. CDR1 is MGHRA, CDR2 YSYEKL, per germline. The ends lost 4 bases at V and 4 bases at J; junction bases unmatched: 7.

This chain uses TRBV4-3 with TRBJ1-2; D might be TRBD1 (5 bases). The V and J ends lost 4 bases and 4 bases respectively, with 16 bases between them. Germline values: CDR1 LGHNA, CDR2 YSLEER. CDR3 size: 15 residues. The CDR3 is CASSLGDSSIYGYTF. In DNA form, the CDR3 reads TGCGCCAGCAGCCTTGGCGACAGCTCCATCTATGGCTACACCTTC.